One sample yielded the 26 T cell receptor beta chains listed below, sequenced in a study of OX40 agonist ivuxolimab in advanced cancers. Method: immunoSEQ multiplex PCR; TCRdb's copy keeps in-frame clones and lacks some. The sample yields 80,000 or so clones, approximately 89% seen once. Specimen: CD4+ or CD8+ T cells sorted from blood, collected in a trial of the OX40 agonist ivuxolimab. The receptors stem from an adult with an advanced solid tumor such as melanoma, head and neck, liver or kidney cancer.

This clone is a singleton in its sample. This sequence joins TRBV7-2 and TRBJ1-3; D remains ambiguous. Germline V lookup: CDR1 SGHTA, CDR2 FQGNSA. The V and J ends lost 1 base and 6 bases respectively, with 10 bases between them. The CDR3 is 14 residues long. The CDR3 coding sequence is TGTGCCAGCAGCTTAGAGAGGGCCGAAAACACCATATATTTT. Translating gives CASSLERAENTIYF.

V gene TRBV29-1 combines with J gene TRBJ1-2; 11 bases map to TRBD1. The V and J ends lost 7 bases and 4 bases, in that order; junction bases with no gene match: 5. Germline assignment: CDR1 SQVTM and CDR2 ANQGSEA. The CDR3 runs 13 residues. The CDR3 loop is CSAGQGDSYGYTF. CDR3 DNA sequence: TGCAGCGCGGGACAGGGGGACAGCTATGGCTACACCTTC. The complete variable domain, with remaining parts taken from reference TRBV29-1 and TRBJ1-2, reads SAVISQKPSRDICQRGTSLTIQCQVDSQVTMMFWYRQQPGQSLTLIATANQGSEATYESGFVIDKFPISRPNLTFSTLTVSNMSPEDSSIYLCSAGQGDSYGYTFGSGTRLTVV.

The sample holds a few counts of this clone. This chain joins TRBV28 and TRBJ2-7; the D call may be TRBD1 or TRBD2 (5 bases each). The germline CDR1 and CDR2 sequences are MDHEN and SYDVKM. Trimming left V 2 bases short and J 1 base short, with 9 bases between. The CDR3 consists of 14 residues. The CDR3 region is CASSLVGGSYEQYF. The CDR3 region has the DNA TGTGCCAGCAGTTTAGTTGGGGGTTCCTACGAGCAGTACTTC.

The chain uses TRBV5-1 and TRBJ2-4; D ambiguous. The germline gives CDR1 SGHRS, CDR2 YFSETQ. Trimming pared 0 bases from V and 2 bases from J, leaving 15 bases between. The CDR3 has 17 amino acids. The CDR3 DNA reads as TGCGCCAGCAGCTTGGGCGACCCGGATGGTACCAAAAACATTCAGTACTTC. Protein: CASSLGDPDGTKNIQYF.

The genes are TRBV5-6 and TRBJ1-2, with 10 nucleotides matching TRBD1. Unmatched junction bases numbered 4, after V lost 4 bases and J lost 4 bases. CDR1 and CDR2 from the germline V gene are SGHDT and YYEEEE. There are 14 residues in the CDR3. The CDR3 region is CASSPTGGAYGYTF. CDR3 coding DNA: TGTGCCAGCAGCCCGACAGGGGGCGCCTATGGCTACACCTTC.

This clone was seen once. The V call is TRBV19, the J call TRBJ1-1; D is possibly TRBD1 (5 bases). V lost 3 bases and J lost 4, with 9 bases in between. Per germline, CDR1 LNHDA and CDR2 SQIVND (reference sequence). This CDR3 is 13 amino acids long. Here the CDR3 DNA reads TGTGCCAGTAGTATGGGGGACGGCACTGAAGCTTTCTTT. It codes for CASSMGDGTEAFF.

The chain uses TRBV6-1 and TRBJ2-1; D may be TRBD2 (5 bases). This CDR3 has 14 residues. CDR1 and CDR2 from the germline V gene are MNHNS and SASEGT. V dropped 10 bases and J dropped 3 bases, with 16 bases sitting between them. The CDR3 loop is CATPRTRLYNEQFF. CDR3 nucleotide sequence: TGTGCCACCCCAAGGACTCGACTCTACAATGAGCAGTTCTTC.

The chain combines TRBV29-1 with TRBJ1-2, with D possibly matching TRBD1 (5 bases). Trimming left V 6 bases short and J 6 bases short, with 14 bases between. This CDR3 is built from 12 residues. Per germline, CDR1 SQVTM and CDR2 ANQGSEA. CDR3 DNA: TGCAGCGTCCGCAGACAGACGGATGGCTACACCTTC. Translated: CSVRRQTDGYTF.

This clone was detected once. CDR3 amino acids: CASSQEYGQGGYGYTF. The CDR3 bases are TGTGCCAGCAGCCAAGAATACGGACAGGGAGGATATGGCTACACCTTC. V is TRBV4-2 and J is TRBJ1-2, with TRBD1 identical over 8 bases. Germline assignment: CDR1 LGHNA and CDR2 YNFKEQ. The CDR3 is 16 amino acids. With V trimmed by 0 bases and J by 5 bases, 8 bases remained unmatched.

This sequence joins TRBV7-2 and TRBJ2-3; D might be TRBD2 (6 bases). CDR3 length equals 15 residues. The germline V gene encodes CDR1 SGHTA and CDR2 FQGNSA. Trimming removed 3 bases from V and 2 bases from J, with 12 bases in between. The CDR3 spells CASSFTGLYTDTQYF. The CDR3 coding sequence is TGTGCCAGCAGCTTTACGGGACTTTACACAGATACGCAGTATTTT.

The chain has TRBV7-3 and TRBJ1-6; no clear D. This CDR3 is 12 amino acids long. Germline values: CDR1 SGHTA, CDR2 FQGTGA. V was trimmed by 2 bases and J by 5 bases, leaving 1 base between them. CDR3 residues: CASSLDNSPLHF. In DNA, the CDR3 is TGTGCCAGCAGCTTAGATAATTCACCCCTCCACTTT.

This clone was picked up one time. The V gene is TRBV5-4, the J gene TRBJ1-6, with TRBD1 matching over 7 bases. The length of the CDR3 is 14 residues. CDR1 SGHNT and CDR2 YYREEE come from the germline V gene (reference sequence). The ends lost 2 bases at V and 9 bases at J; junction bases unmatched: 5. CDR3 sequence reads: CASSFTGVGSPLHF. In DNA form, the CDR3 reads TGTGCCAGCAGCTTCACAGGGGTTGGTTCACCCCTCCACTTT.

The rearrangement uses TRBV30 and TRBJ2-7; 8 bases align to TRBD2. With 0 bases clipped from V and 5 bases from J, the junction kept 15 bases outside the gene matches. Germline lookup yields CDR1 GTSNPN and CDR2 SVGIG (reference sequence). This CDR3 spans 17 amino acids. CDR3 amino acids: CAWSVQPTGGLAHEQYF. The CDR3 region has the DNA TGTGCCTGGAGTGTACAACCCACGGGAGGGTTGGCCCACGAGCAGTACTTC.

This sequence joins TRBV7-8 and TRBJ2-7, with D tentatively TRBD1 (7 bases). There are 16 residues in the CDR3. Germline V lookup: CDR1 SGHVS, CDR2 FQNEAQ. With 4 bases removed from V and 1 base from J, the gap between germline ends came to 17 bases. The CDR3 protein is CASSSTPRGVSYEQYF. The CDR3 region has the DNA TGTGCCAGCAGCTCTACCCCCAGGGGGGTATCCTACGAGCAGTACTTC.

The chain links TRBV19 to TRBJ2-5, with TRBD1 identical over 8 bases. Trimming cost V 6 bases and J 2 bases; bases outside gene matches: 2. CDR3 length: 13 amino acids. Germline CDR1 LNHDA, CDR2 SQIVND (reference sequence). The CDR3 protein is CASRGQAQETQYF. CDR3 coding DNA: TGTGCCAGTAGGGGACAGGCTCAAGAGACCCAGTACTTC.

CDR3 residues: CASRTGWNQPQHF. CDR3 DNA: TGTGCCAGTAGGACAGGGTGGAATCAGCCCCAGCATTTT. V is TRBV19 and J is TRBJ1-5; TRBD1 matches at 7 bases. The junction had 3 bases not matched to a gene; V was cut back by 6 bases and J by 4 bases. The CDR3 spans 13 residues. Germline V gene lookup returns CDR1 LNHDA and CDR2 SQIVND (reference sequence).

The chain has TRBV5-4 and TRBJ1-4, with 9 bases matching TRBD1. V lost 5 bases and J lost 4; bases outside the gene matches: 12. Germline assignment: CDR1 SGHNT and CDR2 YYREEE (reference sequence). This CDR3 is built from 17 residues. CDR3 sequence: CASSHTGGAVINEKLFF. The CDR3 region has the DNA TGTGCCAGCAGTCATACAGGGGGCGCGGTCATTAATGAAAAACTGTTTTTT.

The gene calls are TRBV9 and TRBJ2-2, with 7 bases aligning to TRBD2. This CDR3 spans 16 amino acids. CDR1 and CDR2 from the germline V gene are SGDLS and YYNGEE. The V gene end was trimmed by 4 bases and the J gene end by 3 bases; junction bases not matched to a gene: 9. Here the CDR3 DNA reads TGTGCCAGCAGCTCAGGACTAGTTATAGACACCGGGGAGCTGTTTTTT. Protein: CASSSGLVIDTGELFF.

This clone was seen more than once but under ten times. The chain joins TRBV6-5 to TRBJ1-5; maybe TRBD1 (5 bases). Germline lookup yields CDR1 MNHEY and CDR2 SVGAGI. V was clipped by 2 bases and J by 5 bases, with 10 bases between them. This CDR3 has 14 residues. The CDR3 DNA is TGTGCCAGCAGTTACACTGTGACAGATCAGCCCCAGCATTTT. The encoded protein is CASSYTVTDQPQHF.

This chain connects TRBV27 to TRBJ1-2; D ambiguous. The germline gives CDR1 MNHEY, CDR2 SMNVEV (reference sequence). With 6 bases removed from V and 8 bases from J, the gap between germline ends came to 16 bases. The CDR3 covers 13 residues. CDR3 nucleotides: TGTGCCAGCAGGGGCACACAGTCTCGAGGCTACACCTTC. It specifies CASRGTQSRGYTF.

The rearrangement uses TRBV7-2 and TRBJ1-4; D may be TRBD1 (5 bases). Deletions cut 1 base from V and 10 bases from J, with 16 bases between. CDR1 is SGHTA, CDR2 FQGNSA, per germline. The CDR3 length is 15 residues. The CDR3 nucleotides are TGTGCCAGCAGCTTAGGTTTGGGGGTTATGGGAAAACTGTTTTTT. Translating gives CASSLGLGVMGKLFF. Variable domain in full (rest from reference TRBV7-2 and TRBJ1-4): GAGVSQSPSNKVTEKGKDVELRCDPISGHTALYWYRQSLGQGLEFLIYFQGNSAPDKSGLPSDRFSAERTGGSVSTLTIQRTQQEDSAVYLCASSLGLGVMGKLFFGSGTQLSVL.

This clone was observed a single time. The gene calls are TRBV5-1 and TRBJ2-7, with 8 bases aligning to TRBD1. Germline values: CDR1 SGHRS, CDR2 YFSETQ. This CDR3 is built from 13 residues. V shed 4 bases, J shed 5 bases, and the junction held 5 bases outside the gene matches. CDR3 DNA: TGCGCCAGCAGCAGGACAGGGAACAACGAGCAGTACTTC. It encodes CASSRTGNNEQYF.

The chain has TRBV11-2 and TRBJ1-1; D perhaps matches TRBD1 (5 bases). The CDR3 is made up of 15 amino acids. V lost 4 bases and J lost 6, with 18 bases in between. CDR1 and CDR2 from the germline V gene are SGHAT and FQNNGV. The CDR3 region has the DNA TGTGCCAGCAGCTCATACGGGACGATTGCCCCTGAAGCTTTCTTT. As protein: CASSSYGTIAPEAFF. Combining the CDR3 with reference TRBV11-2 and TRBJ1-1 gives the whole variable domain EAGVAQSPRYKIIEKRQSVAFWCNPISGHATLYWYQQILGQGPKLLIQFQNNGVVDDSQLPKDRFSAERLKGVDSTLKIQPAKLEDSAVYLCASSSYGTIAPEAFFGQGTRLTVV.

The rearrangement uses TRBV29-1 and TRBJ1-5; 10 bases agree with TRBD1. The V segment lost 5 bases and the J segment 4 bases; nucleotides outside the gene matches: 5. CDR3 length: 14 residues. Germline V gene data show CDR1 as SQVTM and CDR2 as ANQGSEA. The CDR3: CSVIWTGGNQPQHF. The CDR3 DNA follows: TGCAGCGTTATCTGGACAGGGGGAAATCAGCCCCAGCATTTT.

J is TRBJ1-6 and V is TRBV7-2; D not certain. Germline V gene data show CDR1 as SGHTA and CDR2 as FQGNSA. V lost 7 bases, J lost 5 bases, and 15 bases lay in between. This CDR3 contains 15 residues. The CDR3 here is CASTLAPLDNSPLHF. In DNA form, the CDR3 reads TGTGCCAGCACCTTGGCCCCATTGGATAATTCACCCCTCCACTTT.

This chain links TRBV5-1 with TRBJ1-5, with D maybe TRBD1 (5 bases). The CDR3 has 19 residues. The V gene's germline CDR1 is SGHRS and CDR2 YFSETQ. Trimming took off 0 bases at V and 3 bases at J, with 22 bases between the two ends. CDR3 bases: TGCGCCAGCAGCTTGGCCCCCTTAACAGGCCTTAATATCAATCAGCCCCAGCATTTT. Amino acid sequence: CASSLAPLTGLNINQPQHF.